The clone carrying this T cell receptor beta chain was picked up many times. Its antigen is currently unknown. Trimming took off 2 bases at V and 0 bases at J, with 14 bases between the two ends. Germline CDR1 and CDR2: MNHNS and SASEGT. This CDR3 is built from 17 residues. The data were taken from a study of T cell repertoires in cytomegalovirus infection. Study details: Shared public TCR beta signatures pointed to both CMV infection and a matching HLA type.

In TCRdb, the reads were re-called with MiXCR into one record per CDR3 protein. The sample lists some 350,000 distinct CDR3 sequences, 15% to 20% occurring once. Points from the study as a whole: Within the response measured ex vivo, HLA-C-restricted CMV-specific TCR beta clonotypes were dominant. There were carriers of CMV plus the relevant HLA, and cumulative public TCR beta family frequency identified them.

The chain couples TRBV6-1 to TRBJ1-5; a possible D gene is TRBD1 (6 bases). The receptor was isolated from a human donor in good health (CMV status not recorded). Some clones in this sample may be carry-over from other donors' samples. Sequencing input: PBMCs. In DNA form, the CDR3 reads TGTGCCAGCAGTGAAAATCCGGGGGGCCTTAGCAATCAGCCCCAGCATTTT. It encodes CASSENPGGLSNQPQHF.